The 23 T cell receptor beta chains below were found in one sample sequenced in a study of T cell responses to AZD1222 COVID-19 vaccine. TCRdb's table, derived via immunoSEQ multiplex PCR, lists solely in-frame clones and lacks some. The data hold about 100,000 clones, with nearly 90% observed a single time. The material was peripheral blood, obtained 28 days after the second AZD1222 dose. The receptors here all came from an adult who received the AZD1222 COVID-19 vaccine.

J is TRBJ1-3 and V is TRBV4-2; D ambiguous. Looked up from germline, CDR1 is LGHNA and CDR2 is YNFKEQ. The CDR3 runs to 15 residues. Deletions cut 1 base from V and 0 bases from J, with 7 bases between. The CDR3 here is CASSQGFLSGNTIYF. The CDR3 DNA is TGTGCCAGCAGCCAAGGGTTTCTCTCTGGAAACACCATATATTTT.

The chain joins TRBV6-6 to TRBJ1-5, with 8 bases fitting TRBD1. Germline V gene lookup returns CDR1 MNHNY and CDR2 SVGAGI (reference sequence). This CDR3 is 12 amino acids long. With 4 bases clipped from V and 7 bases from J, the junction kept 0 bases outside the gene matches. CDR3 in amino acids: CASSWTGQPQHF. DNA for the CDR3: TGTGCCAGCAGTTGGACAGGGCAGCCCCAGCATTTT.

The rearrangement joins TRBV5-4 to TRBJ1-2; unclear D gene. Trimming removed 0 bases from V and 2 bases from J, with 5 bases in between. CDR3 length: 13 residues. Germline V gene sequence: CDR1 SGHNT, CDR2 YYREEE (reference sequence). This CDR3 reads CASSLDGNYGYTF. The CDR3 DNA sequence: TGTGCCAGCAGCTTGGACGGGAACTATGGCTACACCTTC.

Only one count was recorded for this clone. This chain uses TRBV9 with TRBJ1-2; 7 bases are a match to TRBD1. The CDR3 extends over 14 amino acids. Germline CDR1 reads SGDLS; CDR2 reads YYNGEE. V lost 4 bases to trimming and J lost 12 bases; unmatched junction nucleotides: 15. The CDR3 DNA reads TGTGCCAGCAGCAGAGGGACAGCCGCAAACCTGGACACCTTC. It is translated as CASSRGTAANLDTF. The entire variable domain, with the rest obtained from reference TRBV9 and TRBJ1-2, is as follows: DSGVTQTPKHLITATGQRVTLRCSPRSGDLSVYWYQQSLDQGLQFLIQYYNGEERAKGNILERFSAQQFPDLHSELNLSSLELGDSALYFCASSRGTAANLDTFGSGTRLTVV.

The V gene is TRBV7-2, the J gene TRBJ2-7, with 7 bases that match TRBD2. V was pared by 4 bases and J by 3 bases, with 15 bases of the junction left unmatched. CDR1 and CDR2 from the germline V gene are SGHTA and FQGNSA. There are 17 residues in the CDR3. CDR3 loop: CASSSRLVAGAGYEQYF. The CDR3 coding sequence is TGTGCCAGCAGCTCCCGATTGGTCGCGGGAGCTGGCTACGAGCAGTACTTC.

The CDR3 nucleotides are TGCGCCAGTCAAAGGGACATTACTGGGGCCAACGTCCTGACTTTC. The encoded protein is CASQRDITGANVLTF. This rearrangement joins TRBV5-1 to TRBJ2-6; maybe TRBD1 (6 bases). The CDR3 consists of 15 residues. Trimming cost V 8 bases and J 2 bases, with 14 bases left between them. Germline V CDR1 and CDR2: SGHRS, YFSETQ.

The chain joins TRBV15 to TRBJ1-2; D uncertain. The CDR3 loop spans 15 amino acids. V lost 0 bases, J lost 4 bases, and 12 bases lay in between. Germline assignment: CDR1 LNHNV and CDR2 YYDKDF (reference sequence). CDR3 region: CATSRDLGLSYGYTF. Written as DNA, the CDR3 is TGTGCCACCAGCAGAGATCTCGGGCTATCCTATGGCTACACCTTC.

This sequence joins TRBV9 and TRBJ2-5; TRBD2 matches 9 bases. This CDR3 spans 18 amino acids. Losses at the gene ends were 7 bases for V and 5 bases for J; bases not matched to a gene: 21. Looked up from germline, CDR1 is SGDLS and CDR2 is YYNGEE. CDR3 DNA: TGTGCCAGCTCTGCGACTTTTAGCGGGAGCGGGTTTTTGGAGACCCAGTACTTC. Translating it yields CASSATFSGSGFLETQYF.

The chain recombines TRBV7-5 with TRBJ1-5. TRBV7-5 is a pseudogene locus. CDR3 length equals 14 residues. The CDR3 here is CARSFPLLYQPQHF. In nucleotides, the CDR3 is TGTGCCAGAAGCTTCCCCCTTCTGTATCAGCCCCAGCATTTT.

The gene calls are TRBV9 and TRBJ2-3; D possibly corresponds to TRBD1 (7 bases). Germline CDR1 is SGDLS and CDR2 is YYNGEE. Deletions cut 3 bases from V and 1 base from J, with 12 bases between. There are 15 residues in the CDR3. CDR3 nucleotide sequence: TGTGCCAGCAGCGAGGAGGGGGCGGGCACAGATACGCAGTATTTT. This gives the protein CASSEEGAGTDTQYF.

This chain uses TRBV2 with TRBJ1-2; D is unclear. The V end was cut by 3 bases, the J end by 4 bases, with 6 bases between. Per the germline V gene, CDR1 is SNHLY and CDR2 is FYNNEI. This CDR3 has 12 amino acids. The CDR3 loop is CASSELSYGYTF. The CDR3 DNA reads TGTGCCAGCAGTGAGTTGAGCTATGGCTACACCTTC.

The rearrangement links TRBV6-5 to TRBJ1-1; a weak D match, TRBD1 (6 bases). The length of the CDR3 is 13 residues. The germline CDR1 and CDR2 sequences are MNHEY and SVGAGI. The germline V and J ends were trimmed by 3 bases and 11 bases, with 16 bases remaining between them. The chain's CDR3 is CASSYGGRMVAFF. The CDR3 bases are TGTGCCAGCAGTTATGGGGGCAGGATGGTTGCTTTCTTT.

The chain has TRBV28 and TRBJ2-5, with no clear D. V gave up 5 bases and J gave up 4 bases, with 8 bases separating them. Looked up from germline, CDR1 is MDHEN and CDR2 is SYDVKM. This CDR3 comprises 12 residues. CDR3 amino acids: CASSMFVETQYF. The CDR3 nucleotides are TGTGCCAGCAGTATGTTTGTAGAGACCCAGTACTTC.

The gene calls are TRBV19 and TRBJ1-4, with D perhaps matching TRBD1 (6 bases). From germline, CDR1 is LNHDA and CDR2 SQIVND (reference sequence). Trimming took 8 bases from V and 0 from J, leaving 13 bases between them. This CDR3 is built from 15 residues. The CDR3 protein is CASSGATATNEKLFF. The CDR3 DNA is TGTGCCAGTTCGGGGGCGACGGCAACTAATGAAAAACTGTTTTTT.

The chain links TRBV9 to TRBJ2-7; 14 bases agree with TRBD2. CDR3 length: 18 residues. Looked up from germline, CDR1 is SGDLS and CDR2 is YYNGEE. V shed 3 bases, J shed 5 bases, and the junction held 13 bases outside the gene matches. In DNA, the CDR3 is TGTGCCAGCAGCGCTAACGGGACTAGCGGGAGAACCCCCCACGAGCAGTACTTC. This codes for CASSANGTSGRTPHEQYF.

This chain connects TRBV18 to TRBJ1-2, with TRBD1 identical over 7 bases. This CDR3 region has 15 residues. J was trimmed by 4 bases and V by 2 bases; bases with no gene match: 7. The V gene's germline CDR1 is KGHSH and CDR2 LQKENI. This CDR3 reads CASSPIEGATYGYTF. In nucleotides, the CDR3 is TGTGCCAGCTCACCAATTGAGGGGGCCACCTATGGCTACACCTTC.

This clone came up a few times. This sequence joins TRBV7-3 and TRBJ1-2, with a possible D match to TRBD1 (6 bases). The germline V gene has CDR1 SGHTA and CDR2 FQGTGA. V lost 5 bases and J lost 4, with 11 bases in between. The CDR3 is 13 amino acids. CDR3 protein: CASSPDSSYGYTF. The CDR3 DNA reads as TGTGCCAGCAGCCCGGACAGCTCCTATGGCTACACCTTC.

V usage is TRBV30 and J usage is TRBJ2-7, with D possibly being TRBD2 (5 bases). There are 12 residues in the CDR3. The V gene lost 0 bases and the J gene lost 9 bases, with 12 bases spanning the gap. The germline V gene encodes CDR1 GTSNPN and CDR2 SVGIG (reference sequence). CDR3 in amino acids: CAWSVASGLQYF. The CDR3 DNA reads as TGTGCCTGGAGTGTGGCGAGCGGCTTGCAGTACTTC.

The chain carries TRBV6-5 and TRBJ2-1; D unclear. The CDR3 is 14 residues long. The germline V gene encodes CDR1 MNHEY and CDR2 SVGAGI. The V end was cut by 2 bases, the J end by 0 bases, with 5 bases between. CDR3 DNA: TGTGCCAGCAGTTACCGAAGCTCCTACAATGAGCAGTTCTTC. It specifies CASSYRSSYNEQFF.

V is TRBV6-2 or TRBV6-3 and J is TRBJ1-1; 7 positions agree with TRBD1. The CDR3 totals 14 residues. Trimming removed 5 bases from V and 1 base from J; junction bases left unmatched: 4. The germline V gene has CDR1 MNHEY and CDR2 SVGEGT. CDR3 protein: CASSPTGSNTEAFF. The CDR3 region has the DNA TGTGCCAGCAGTCCGACAGGGTCGAACACTGAAGCTTTCTTT.

This chain joins TRBV27 and TRBJ1-4; D gene unclear. Germline values: CDR1 MNHEY, CDR2 SMNVEV (reference sequence). Trimming left V 6 bases short and J 0 bases short, with 8 bases between. The CDR3 totals 14 residues. CDR3: CASSFKATNEKLFF. The CDR3 DNA sequence: TGTGCCAGCAGCTTCAAAGCAACTAATGAAAAACTGTTTTTT. Full variable domain (outside the CDR3, taken from reference TRBV27 and TRBJ1-4): EAQVTQNPRYLITVTGKKLTVTCSQNMNHEYMSWYRQDPGLGLRQIYYSMNVEVTDKGDVPEGYKVSRKEKRNFPLILESPSPNQTSLYFCASSFKATNEKLFFGSGTQLSVL.

This clone appeared a few times. This chain's CDR3 is CSVEDLGGWSSYNEQFF. The CDR3 DNA sequence: TGCAGCGTTGAAGATCTAGGCGGGTGGAGCTCCTACAATGAGCAGTTCTTC. The chain recombines TRBV29-1 with TRBJ2-1; tentatively, D is TRBD2 (5 bases). V lost 0 bases and J lost 0, with 15 bases in between. Looked up from germline, CDR1 is SQVTM and CDR2 is ANQGSEA. The CDR3 spans 17 residues.

The CDR3: CASSLEGLTGGYTDTQYF. CDR3 coding DNA: TGTGCCAGCAGCTTAGAAGGGCTTACAGGGGGCTATACAGATACGCAGTATTTT. The genes are TRBV11-2 and TRBJ2-3; 9 nucleotides match TRBD1. CDR3 length equals 18 residues. CDR1 is SGHAT and CDR2 is FQNNGV in the germline V gene. After removal of 0 bases from V and 3 bases from J, the junction contained 10 bases not matched to a gene.